This passage covers 14 T cell receptor beta chains from one sample sequenced in a study of PD-L1 blockade in urothelial cancer. Time point indicated: peripheral blood 6 weeks after treatment start. The table came from immunoSEQ multiplex PCR; TCRdb's copy has only in-frame clones and leaves some out. The sample records 20,000 to 25,000 clones, under 95% being singletons. Specimen: PBMCs, collected around atezolizumab (anti-PD-L1) treatment. Receptor source: a woman aged 55-69 years with urothelial cancer.

The V and J genes are TRBV27 and TRBJ2-7; maybe TRBD1 (6 bases). The CDR3 totals 14 residues. Germline V gene sequence: CDR1 MNHEY, CDR2 SMNVEV (reference sequence). The V end lost 5 bases, the J end lost 2 bases, and 13 bases lay between the germline ends. As DNA, the CDR3 is TGTGCCAGCAGTAGGACAGTCCTAACCTACGAGCAGTACTTC. Its protein product is CASSRTVLTYEQYF.

The chain employs TRBV5-1 and TRBJ2-1, with D maybe TRBD2 (7 bases). V lost 0 bases to trimming and J lost 2 bases, with 12 bases between them. The CDR3 loop spans 16 amino acids. Germline V gene sequence: CDR1 SGHRS, CDR2 YFSETQ. The CDR3 reads CASSLAGGATYNEQFF. The CDR3 DNA is TGCGCCAGCAGCTTGGCGGGGGGCGCGACCTACAATGAGCAGTTCTTC.

The chain employs TRBV9 and TRBJ2-1; 7 positions match TRBD2. V lost 3 bases, J lost 8 bases, and 14 bases stayed unmatched. Germline assignment: CDR1 SGDLS and CDR2 YYNGEE. This CDR3 has 16 amino acids. The CDR3 sequence is CASSGVLGSGGDEQFF. The CDR3, as DNA: TGTGCCAGCAGCGGGGTCTTGGGGTCGGGGGGAGATGAGCAGTTCTTC. Supplemented by reference TRBV9 and TRBJ2-1, the full variable domain reads DSGVTQTPKHLITATGQRVTLRCSPRSGDLSVYWYQQSLDQGLQFLIQYYNGEERAKGNILERFSAQQFPDLHSELNLSSLELGDSALYFCASSGVLGSGGDEQFFGPGTRLTVL.

This clone appeared once. The J gene is TRBJ2-7, the V gene TRBV7-2; the match to TRBD2 covers 7 bases. CDR3 size: 15 residues. The J segment lost 0 bases and the V segment lost 5 bases, leaving 7 bases of the junction unmatched. Germline V lookup: CDR1 SGHTA, CDR2 FQGNSA. CDR3 in amino acids: CASSILALSSYEQYF. CDR3 bases: TGTGCCAGCAGCATACTAGCGCTCAGCTCCTACGAGCAGTACTTC.

CDR3 bases: TGTGCCAGCAGCCCGGGGGGAGCCCCCGGGGAGCTGTTTTTT. Protein sequence: CASSPGGAPGELFF. V gene TRBV7-6 combines with J gene TRBJ2-2; 7 nucleotides agree with TRBD2. Unmatched junction bases numbered 6, after V lost 5 bases and J lost 6 bases. Germline values: CDR1 SGHVS, CDR2 FNYEAQ. The CDR3 totals 14 residues.

V usage is TRBV5-6 and J usage is TRBJ2-7, with TRBD1 identical over 7 bases. Germline V gene data show CDR1 as SGHDT and CDR2 as YYEEEE. V dropped 0 bases and J dropped 2; count of bases not matched to a gene: 5. The CDR3 length is 15 residues. CDR3: CASSLVGDRAYEQYF. The CDR3 DNA follows: TGTGCCAGCAGCTTGGTAGGGGACAGAGCCTACGAGCAGTACTTC.

The gene calls are TRBV19 and TRBJ2-6; D is perhaps TRBD2 (6 bases). CDR1 is LNHDA and CDR2 is SQIVND in the germline V gene (reference sequence). The CDR3 is 19 residues long. The V and J ends lost 6 bases and 0 bases respectively, with 21 bases between them. CDR3 amino acids: CASRSGSAGKSSGANVLTF. In nucleotides, the CDR3 is TGTGCCAGTAGGTCGGGCTCCGCGGGGAAAAGCTCTGGGGCCAACGTCCTGACTTTC.

This chain links TRBV5-4 with TRBJ2-3, with 9 bases matching TRBD2. The V segment lost 5 bases and the J segment 0 bases; nucleotides outside the gene matches: 1. Germline CDR1 SGHNT, CDR2 YYREEE (reference sequence). There are 14 residues in the CDR3. This chain's CDR3 is CASRTSGSTDTQYF. CDR3 DNA sequence: TGTGCCAGCAGGACTAGCGGTAGCACAGATACGCAGTATTTT.

This chain joins TRBV6-1 and TRBJ2-2; no clear D gene. Germline lookup yields CDR1 MNHNS and CDR2 SASEGT. The CDR3 loop spans 14 amino acids. The germline V and J ends were trimmed by 2 bases and 7 bases, with 11 bases remaining between them. The CDR3 DNA sequence: TGTGCCAGCAGTGAAAATCCCTGGAGCGGGGAGCTGTTTTTT. Translation gives CASSENPWSGELFF.

This clone was seen only once. V and J are TRBV10-3 and TRBJ2-1; 13 bases are a match to TRBD2. Germline CDR1 and CDR2: ENHRY and SYGVKD. This CDR3 has 14 amino acids. V dropped 9 bases and J dropped 5; count of bases not matched to a gene: 4. This CDR3 reads CAIGLAGANNEQFF. In nucleotides, the CDR3 is TGTGCCATTGGACTAGCGGGAGCAAACAATGAGCAGTTCTTC.

The V and J genes are TRBV7-3 and TRBJ1-6; a weak D match, TRBD1 (6 bases). Germline values: CDR1 SGHTA, CDR2 FQGTGA. Trimming cost V 2 bases and J 8 bases, with 10 bases left between them. This CDR3 spans 14 amino acids. The DNA for the CDR3 is TGTGCCAGCAGCTTACTGGGGGCAGATTCACCCCTCCACTTT. Protein: CASSLLGADSPLHF.

The chain has TRBV4-1 and TRBJ2-7; D might be TRBD1 (5 bases). The CDR3 extends over 15 amino acids. Germline V gene sequence: CDR1 MGHRA, CDR2 YSYEKL. V was cut by 4 bases and J by 1 base, with 14 bases left in between. DNA for the CDR3: TGCGCCAGCAGCCTCGCCCCGGCAGGGTCCTACGAGCAGTACTTC. Translated: CASSLAPAGSYEQYF.

V gene TRBV5-1 combines with J gene TRBJ1-4; D not resolved. The germline V gene encodes CDR1 SGHRS and CDR2 YFSETQ. The germline V and J ends were trimmed by 0 bases and 7 bases, with 13 bases remaining between them. The CDR3 sequence is 15 residues long. The CDR3, as DNA: TGCGCCAGCAGCTTGGGGCGGGCCTTAACTGAAAAACTGTTTTTT. It encodes CASSLGRALTEKLFF. Using reference TRBV5-1 and TRBJ1-4 for the parts outside the CDR3, the full variable domain is KAGVTQTPRYLIKTRGQQVTLSCSPISGHRSVSWYQQTPGQGLQFLFEYFSETQRNKGNFPGRFSGRQFSNSRSEMNVSTLELGDSALYLCASSLGRALTEKLFFGSGTQLSVL.

This chain links TRBV9 with TRBJ2-3; 13 bases align to TRBD2. CDR1 is SGDLS, CDR2 YYNGEE, per germline. J was trimmed by 5 bases and V by 0 bases; bases with no gene match: 3. CDR3 length: 16 amino acids. The chain's CDR3 is CASSVELAGGGDTQYF. DNA for the CDR3: TGTGCCAGCAGCGTAGAACTAGCGGGAGGGGGAGATACGCAGTATTTT. The whole variable domain, remainder taken from reference TRBV9 and TRBJ2-3, is DSGVTQTPKHLITATGQRVTLRCSPRSGDLSVYWYQQSLDQGLQFLIQYYNGEERAKGNILERFSAQQFPDLHSELNLSSLELGDSALYFCASSVELAGGGDTQYFGPGTRLTVL.